This entry describes one T cell receptor beta chain. Antigen specificity is unknown. The sample is drawn from a study of identical twins. General study findings and limits: Donors were not followed over many years; analysis was cross-sectional. Twin sharing of out-of-frame TCR alpha was underestimated by models in monozygotic pairs. Insertions were reduced in abundant cord blood beta clonotypes but not in memory repertoires. When twins shared out-of-frame alpha sequences, those sequences had excess low generation probability.

TCRdb re-analysed the 5' RACE reads in MiXCR, keeping a single row per CDR3 protein. This sample carries around 1.7 million distinct CDR3 sequences, around 33% of them seen once, and the ten largest clones take more than 0.25%. Sequencing was performed on cord blood. The sequence derives from a newborn girl in good health.

The CDR3 here is CASTTGTGDYGYTF. The CDR3 DNA is TGTGCCAGCACTACCGGGACAGGGGACTATGGCTACACCTTC. The rearrangement links TRBV2 to TRBJ1-2; TRBD1 agrees at 10 bases. This CDR3 region has 14 residues. After removal of 7 bases from V and 3 bases from J, the junction contained 5 bases not matched to a gene. CDR1 is SNHLY, CDR2 FYNNEI, per germline.